The 8 T cell receptor beta chains listed next were all sequenced from one sample in a study of blood T cell repertoires in COVID-19. The table came from immunoSEQ multiplex PCR; TCRdb's copy has only in-frame clones and leaves some out. The sample consists of almost 200,000 clones, roughly nine tenths of them appearing once. What was sequenced was peripheral blood. The receptors were sampled from a woman in her seventies with acute or convalescent COVID-19.

In its sample, this clone was seen a few times. This CDR3 is also generated by other DNA sequences in the sample. The CDR3 protein is CATSEGQAEGYTF. CDR3 DNA: TGTGCCACCAGTGAAGGACAGGCGGAGGGCTACACCTTC. The chain carries TRBV24-1 and TRBJ1-2, with 7 bases identical to TRBD1. CDR1 KGHDR and CDR2 SFDVKD come from the germline V gene. The V segment lost 4 bases and the J segment 8 bases; nucleotides outside the gene matches: 6. CDR3 length equals 13 residues.

This clone has more than one count but fewer than ten. CDR3 nucleotide sequence: TGTGCCAGTAGTATGCTACGGGGGGGCCGGAACGAGCAGTACTTC. It is translated as CASSMLRGGRNEQYF. The chain has TRBV19 and TRBJ2-7; 8 bases agree with TRBD2. Trimming removed 3 bases from V and 5 bases from J; junction bases left unmatched: 9. This CDR3 spans 15 amino acids. CDR1 is LNHDA, CDR2 SQIVND, per germline (reference sequence).

The chain recombines TRBV19 with TRBJ2-2; 9 nucleotides match TRBD2. Germline CDR1 and CDR2: LNHDA and SQIVND (reference sequence). With V trimmed by 8 bases and J by 5 bases, 12 bases remained unmatched. The CDR3 loop spans 16 amino acids. The CDR3 protein is CASQFRREGRTGELFF. The CDR3 bases are TGTGCCAGTCAATTTCGGCGGGAGGGCCGTACCGGGGAGCTGTTTTTT.

The chain couples TRBV5-1 to TRBJ2-7; 8 bases match TRBD2. CDR3 length: 13 amino acids. The germline CDR1 and CDR2 sequences are SGHRS and YFSETQ. V lost 3 bases and J lost 7; bases outside the gene matches: 6. This CDR3 reads CASSSRGGTEQYF. CDR3 DNA sequence: TGCGCCAGCAGCTCCCGGGGGGGTACAGAGCAGTACTTC.

The rearrangement uses TRBV19 and TRBJ1-5; possible D gene TRBD1, 5 bases. The CDR3 has 16 residues. The germline V and J ends were trimmed by 5 bases and 3 bases, with 17 bases remaining between them. Germline V gene sequence: CDR1 LNHDA, CDR2 SQIVND (reference sequence). The CDR3 loop reads CASSQGVRSNNQPQHF. CDR3 nucleotide sequence: TGTGCCAGTAGTCAAGGGGTCCGGTCGAACAATCAGCCCCAGCATTTT.

The chain carries TRBV18 and TRBJ2-1; D may be TRBD1 (6 bases). V lost 6 bases and J 4 bases, leaving 13 bases between the germline ends. The CDR3 extends over 14 amino acids. Germline V gene lookup returns CDR1 KGHSH and CDR2 LQKENI. CDR3: CASSLTGIYNEQFF. The DNA of the CDR3 is TGTGCCAGCTCGTTGACAGGCATATACAATGAGCAGTTCTTC.

This chain links TRBV6-5 with TRBJ1-2, with a possible D match to TRBD1 (5 bases). Trimming removed 6 bases from V and 4 bases from J, with 15 bases in between. Germline assignment: CDR1 MNHEY and CDR2 SVGAGI. CDR3 length: 14 amino acids. The CDR3 loop is CASSSSQGGYGYTF. CDR3 DNA sequence: TGTGCCAGCAGCTCCTCCCAGGGAGGCTATGGCTACACCTTC.

The chain joins TRBV7-9 to TRBJ2-7; 8 bases are a match to TRBD2. The germline V gene has CDR1 SEHNR and CDR2 FQNEAQ (reference sequence). The V segment lost 3 bases and the J segment 4 bases; nucleotides outside the gene matches: 8. CDR3 length: 15 amino acids. The CDR3 protein is CASSLANSGVYEQYF. The CDR3, as DNA: TGTGCCAGCAGCTTGGCTAATAGCGGGGTATACGAGCAGTACTTC.